Listed below are T cell receptor beta chains from one sample, sequenced in a study of shared clonotypes between healthy human individuals. Repertoires were generated with immunoSEQ multiplex PCR, while TCRdb's copy carries only in-frame clones and drops some. The sample contains about 2.1 million clones, roughly 93% of which appear only once. The source material was naive CD8+ T cells from PBMCs. These receptors all come from a man aged 18-30 years in good health. Some clones in this sample may be carry-over from other donors' samples. Both conserved end residues are part of each CDR3. D genes are given only for firm matches. A row's size may be missing; if present it is once, few, many or a size class.

d_call: -; j_call: TRBJ2-4; clone_size: -; v_call: TRBV9; cdr3_aa: CASSAGTIQYF; cdr3_nt: TGTGCCAGCAGCGCAGGGACCATTCAGTACTTC
d_call: -; j_call: TRBJ1-5; clone_size: -; v_call: TRBV28; cdr3_aa: CASSLGGGGNQPQHF; cdr3_nt: TGTGCCAGTTCCCTCGGGGGTGGTGGCAATCAGCCCCAGCATTTT
d_call: TRBD2; j_call: TRBJ2-3; clone_size: -; v_call: TRBV18; cdr3_aa: CASTLIQRETDTQYF; cdr3_nt: TGTGCCAGCACCCTGATCCAGCGGGAGACAGATACGCAGTATTTT
d_call: TRBD2; j_call: TRBJ2-1; clone_size: -; v_call: TRBV7-9; cdr3_aa: CASSSQIAGGPGGEQFF; cdr3_nt: TGTGCCAGCAGCTCCCAAATAGCGGGAGGGCCTGGGGGTGAGCAGTTCTTC
d_call: TRBD2; j_call: TRBJ2-5; clone_size: -; v_call: TRBV27; cdr3_aa: CASSLGQGVWSSGRQYQETQYF; cdr3_nt: TGTGCCAGCAGTTTAGGGCAGGGGGTTTGGTCTAGCGGGAGGCAGTACCAAGAGACCCAGTACTTC
d_call: -; j_call: TRBJ2-2; clone_size: -; v_call: TRBV25-1; cdr3_aa: CASSELAGVAGELFF; cdr3_nt: TGTGCCAGCAGTGAACTGGCAGGGGTGGCCGGGGAGCTGTTTTTT
d_call: -; j_call: TRBJ1-2; clone_size: -; v_call: TRBV28; cdr3_aa: CASTSRGAPIYGYTF; cdr3_nt: TGTGCCAGCACCTCGCGGGGGGCACCCATCTATGGCTACACCTTC
d_call: TRBD2; j_call: TRBJ2-2; clone_size: -; v_call: TRBV9; cdr3_aa: CASSPTTSPSGELFF; cdr3_nt: TGTGCCAGCAGCCCGACGACTAGCCCCTCCGGGGAGCTGTTTTTT
d_call: -; j_call: TRBJ1-2; clone_size: once; v_call: TRBV7-9; cdr3_aa: CASSLAGIDGYTF; cdr3_nt: TGTGCCAGCAGCTTAGCGGGAATTGATGGCTACACCTTC
d_call: -; j_call: TRBJ2-7; clone_size: once; v_call: TRBV6-1; cdr3_aa: CASSEGPRAYEQYF; cdr3_nt: TGTGCCAGCAGTGAAGGACCGCGGGCCTACGAGCAGTACTTC
d_call: -; j_call: TRBJ2-7; clone_size: once; v_call: TRBV9; cdr3_aa: CASSDGPTNTYEQYF; cdr3_nt: TGTGCCAGCAGCGACGGGCCTACGAATACTTACGAGCAGTACTTC
d_call: TRBD1; j_call: TRBJ1-3; clone_size: -; v_call: TRBV5-6; cdr3_aa: CASSSRKTGGVFDTIYF; cdr3_nt: TGTGCCAGCAGCTCGCGAAAAACAGGGGGAGTTTTTGACACCATATATTTT
d_call: -; j_call: TRBJ2-4; clone_size: -; v_call: TRBV27; cdr3_aa: CASSLFGGFGDQYF; cdr3_nt: TGTGCCAGCAGTTTATTTGGAGGGTTTGGTGATCAGTACTTC
d_call: -; j_call: TRBJ2-7; clone_size: -; v_call: TRBV7-6; cdr3_aa: CASSPKRGQASYEQYF; cdr3_nt: TGTGCCAGCAGCCCGAAACGCGGGCAGGCCTCCTACGAGCAGTACTTC
d_call: -; j_call: TRBJ2-7; clone_size: -; v_call: TRBV5-6; cdr3_aa: CASSLGQALYEQYF; cdr3_nt: TGTGCCAGCAGCTTGGGTCAGGCGCTTTACGAGCAGTACTTC
d_call: TRBD2; j_call: TRBJ2-3; clone_size: -; v_call: TRBV7-9; cdr3_aa: CASSLGREAADTQYF; cdr3_nt: TGTGCCAGCAGCTTAGGGCGGGAGGCGGCAGATACGCAGTATTTT
d_call: TRBD2; j_call: TRBJ2-1; clone_size: -; v_call: TRBV28; cdr3_aa: CASSLRLAGADYNEQFF; cdr3_nt: TGTGCCAGCAGTTTAAGACTAGCGGGAGCCGACTACAATGAGCAGTTCTTC
d_call: -; j_call: TRBJ2-3; clone_size: -; v_call: TRBV5-4; cdr3_aa: CASSATPGFAVSDTQYF; cdr3_nt: TGTGCCAGCAGCGCCACCCCTGGCTTCGCTGTATCAGATACGCAGTATTTT
d_call: -; j_call: TRBJ1-1; clone_size: -; v_call: TRBV4-2; cdr3_aa: CASSPGRVNTEAFF; cdr3_nt: TGTGCCAGCAGCCCGGGACGGGTGAACACTGAAGCTTTCTTT